This TCR beta chain was sequenced during a study of OX40 agonist ivuxolimab in advanced cancers. Broader study findings: Normalized expansion of T-cell clones was also low for some nonresponders. The average count of expanded clones was higher among CD8+ T cells than among CD4+.

Concerning this clone: Its matching antigen is unknown.

The repertoire was sequenced with immunoSEQ multiplex PCR; TCRdb's copy has only in-frame clones and lacks some. This repertoire shows 15,000 or so clones, over 65% found once; its top ten account for 26%. From germline, CDR1 is MNHEY and CDR2 SMNVEV (reference sequence). With 3 bases removed from V and 4 bases from J, the gap between germline ends came to 9 bases. This CDR3 spans 13 amino acids. The V call is TRBV27, the J call TRBJ2-5; D is unclear. The specimen was CD4+ or CD8+ T cells sorted from blood, collected in a trial of the OX40 agonist ivuxolimab. The source is an adult with an advanced solid tumor such as melanoma, head and neck, liver or kidney cancer. This CDR3 reads CASSFGSAETQYF. The CDR3, as DNA: TGTGCCAGCAGTTTCGGGTCAGCAGAGACCCAGTACTTC.